Following are 9 T cell receptor beta chains from one sample sequenced in a study of technical replicates of blood from a few donors. TCRdb's copy holds only in-frame clones and misses some; the assay was immunoSEQ multiplex PCR. The table shows approximately 85,000 clones, with roughly 94% occurring only once. Material: T cells isolated from PBMCs. These receptors were collected from a human donor in good health.

The rearrangement uses TRBV5-6 and TRBJ2-7; D is possibly TRBD1 (7 bases). The CDR3 contains 15 residues. Per the germline V gene, CDR1 is SGHDT and CDR2 is YYEEEE. The ends were cut back, 5 bases at V and 3 bases at J, with 18 bases in the middle. This CDR3 reads CASSFGGGRGYEQYF. CDR3 DNA sequence: TGTGCCAGCAGTTTTGGAGGGGGCCGAGGCTACGAGCAGTACTTC.

V usage is TRBV6-6 and J usage is TRBJ2-3; TRBD2 might be the D (5 bases). Trimming removed 8 bases from V and 0 bases from J, with 12 bases in between. This CDR3 is built from 14 residues. Germline CDR1 reads MNHNY; CDR2 reads SVGAGI (reference sequence). The CDR3 sequence: CASGEGPSTDTQYF. The CDR3 DNA sequence: TGTGCCAGCGGAGAGGGCCCTAGCACAGATACGCAGTATTTT.

The rearrangement joins TRBV11-2 to TRBJ2-7, with 11 bases matching TRBD2. Looked up from germline, CDR1 is SGHAT and CDR2 is FQNNGV. V shed 1 base and J 1 base; nucleotides not matched to a gene: 12. This CDR3 contains 19 residues. The CDR3 protein is CASSLGRGSGGEGSYEQYF. The CDR3 bases are TGTGCCAGCAGCTTAGGTCGAGGTAGCGGGGGGGAGGGATCCTACGAGCAGTACTTC.

This chain joins TRBV28 and TRBJ1-5, with 8 positions matching TRBD1. The CDR3 has 14 residues. Germline CDR1 is MDHEN and CDR2 is SYDVKM. V shed 7 bases, J shed 6 bases, and the junction held 8 bases outside the gene matches. CDR3: CASTGRGQGQPQHF. Here the CDR3 DNA reads TGTGCCAGCACCGGCAGGGGGCAGGGTCAGCCCCAGCATTTT.

The chain links TRBV7-6 to TRBJ2-1; D may be TRBD1 (6 bases). This CDR3 is built from 15 residues. CDR1 and CDR2 from the germline V gene are SGHVS and FNYEAQ. V shed 5 bases and J shed 0 bases, with 11 bases lying between them. CDR3 loop: CASSPRTVSYNEQFF. The CDR3 DNA is TGTGCCAGCAGCCCACGGACAGTCTCCTACAATGAGCAGTTCTTC.

This chain connects TRBV4-2 to TRBJ1-2, with unresolved D. Germline V gene sequence: CDR1 LGHNA, CDR2 YNFKEQ. The CDR3 loop spans 13 amino acids. The ends were cut back, 0 bases at V and 4 bases at J, with 6 bases in the middle. The CDR3 DNA reads TGTGCCAGCAGCCAAGAGGAGAGCTATGGCTACACCTTC. This encodes CASSQEESYGYTF.

The CDR3 region has the DNA TGCGCCAGCACCGCTGGGACAGGGGGCCTCGAGCAGTACTTC. Translation gives CASTAGTGGLEQYF. The V gene is TRBV5-1, the J gene TRBJ2-7, with 12 bases identical to TRBD1. V dropped 6 bases and J dropped 6; count of bases not matched to a gene: 7. The CDR3 sequence is 14 residues long. Germline V gene data show CDR1 as SGHRS and CDR2 as YFSETQ.

This clone was picked up one time. The CDR3 loop is CASSSGESSYNEQFF. CDR3 DNA sequence: TGTGCCAGCAGTTCGGGGGAGAGCTCCTACAATGAGCAGTTCTTC. V and J are TRBV6-1 and TRBJ2-1; D is perhaps TRBD2 (6 bases). Trimming pared 5 bases from V and 0 bases from J, leaving 11 bases between. Germline CDR1 and CDR2: MNHNS and SASEGT. There are 15 residues in the CDR3.

The chain has TRBV5-1 and TRBJ1-5; perhaps TRBD1 as D (5 bases). Per germline, CDR1 SGHRS and CDR2 YFSETQ. This CDR3 has 14 residues. V was pared by 5 bases and J by 0 bases, with 9 bases between. CDR3 bases: TGCGCCAGCAGTGTAGGGGATAGCAATCAGCCCCAGCATTTT. This gives the protein CASSVGDSNQPQHF. The whole variable domain, remainder taken from reference TRBV5-1 and TRBJ1-5, is KAGVTQTPRYLIKTRGQQVTLSCSPISGHRSVSWYQQTPGQGLQFLFEYFSETQRNKGNFPGRFSGRQFSNSRSEMNVSTLELGDSALYLCASSVGDSNQPQHFGDGTRLSIL.